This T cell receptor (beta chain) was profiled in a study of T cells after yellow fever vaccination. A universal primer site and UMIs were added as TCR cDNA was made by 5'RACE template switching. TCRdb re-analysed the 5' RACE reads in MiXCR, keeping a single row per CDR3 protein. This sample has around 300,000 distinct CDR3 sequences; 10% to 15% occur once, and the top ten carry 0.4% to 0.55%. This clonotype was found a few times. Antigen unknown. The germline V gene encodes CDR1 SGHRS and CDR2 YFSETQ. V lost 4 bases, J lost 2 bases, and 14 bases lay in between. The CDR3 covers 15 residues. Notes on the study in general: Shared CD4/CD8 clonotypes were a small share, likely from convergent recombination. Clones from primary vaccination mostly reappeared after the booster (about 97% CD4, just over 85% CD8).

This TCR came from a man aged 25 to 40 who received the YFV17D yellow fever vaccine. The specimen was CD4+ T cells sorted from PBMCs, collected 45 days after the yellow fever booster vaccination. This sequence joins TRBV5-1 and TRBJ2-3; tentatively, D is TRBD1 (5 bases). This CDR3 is CASSRADTSTDTQYF. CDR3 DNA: TGCGCCAGCAGCCGGGCGGACACGTCCACAGATACGCAGTATTTT.